Listed below are T cell receptor beta chains from one sample, sequenced in a study of cytomegalovirus exposure and HLA in healthy donors. The protocol was immunoSEQ multiplex PCR, while the TCRdb copy is restricted to in-frame clones and leaves out a portion. Among around 160,000 clones listed, 85% were seen once. The source material was PBMCs. These receptors were obtained from a man aged 25 to 40 in good health and CMV-seropositive. Both conserved end residues are part of each CDR3.

V gene: TRBV11-2; J gene: TRBJ1-2; CDR3 protein: CASSLARGTGTNYGYTF
V gene: TRBV7-8; J gene: TRBJ1-4; CDR3 protein: CASSDSHRGPNEKLFF
V gene: TRBV5-1; J gene: TRBJ2-7; CDR3 protein: CASSSRVDEQYF
V gene: TRBV6-6; J gene: TRBJ2-7; CDR3 protein: CASISGTSRLEQYF
V gene: TRBV11-2; J gene: TRBJ2-7; CDR3 protein: CASSSGLAETYEQYF
V gene: TRBV4-1; J gene: TRBJ2-1; CDR3 protein: CASSQDFPGLANGEQFF
V gene: TRBV4-1; J gene: TRBJ2-5; CDR3 protein: CASSQAGTGGSETQYF
V gene: TRBV29-1; J gene: TRBJ2-1; CDR3 protein: CSVGGSRGTYNEQFF
V gene: TRBV7-9; J gene: TRBJ2-1; CDR3 protein: CASSPDSYNEQFF
V gene: TRBV4-2; J gene: TRBJ2-2; CDR3 protein: CASSLPSGELFF
V gene: TRBV13; J gene: TRBJ2-7; CDR3 protein: CASSFRGIPYEQYF
V gene: TRBV7-6; J gene: TRBJ2-7; CDR3 protein: CASSLETLAPYEQYF
V gene: TRBV11-1; J gene: TRBJ2-3; CDR3 protein: CASSGGTGGFLDTQYF
V gene: TRBV10-3; J gene: TRBJ2-1; CDR3 protein: CAIRDREDNEQFF
V gene: TRBV14; J gene: TRBJ2-5; CDR3 protein: CASSQAYRVGETQYF
V gene: TRBV7-9; J gene: TRBJ2-3; CDR3 protein: CASTLGREGDTQYF
V gene: TRBV25-1; J gene: TRBJ1-6; CDR3 protein: CASVWDRAYNSPLHF
V gene: TRBV4-1; J gene: TRBJ1-4; CDR3 protein: CASSPTPVKLFF
V gene: TRBV23-1; J gene: TRBJ2-1; CDR3 protein: CASSGPGTGCTEQFF
V gene: TRBV5-6; J gene: TRBJ1-1; CDR3 protein: CASSYLFEVSTEAFF
V gene: TRBV9; J gene: TRBJ2-3; CDR3 protein: CASSVGGEVTQYF
V gene: TRBV5-4; J gene: TRBJ2-3; CDR3 protein: CASWANGGLAGADTQYF
V gene: TRBV2; J gene: TRBJ2-5; CDR3 protein: CASSVEGEETQYF
V gene: TRBV4-3; J gene: TRBJ2-7; CDR3 protein: CASSPRRRGGQLMYF
V gene: TRBV5-4; J gene: TRBJ1-5; CDR3 protein: CASSLRGEGQPQHF
V gene: TRBV19; J gene: TRBJ1-5; CDR3 protein: CATRQGPPHPQHF
V gene: TRBV4-3; J gene: TRBJ2-2; CDR3 protein: CASSQASPPSTANTGELFF
V gene: TRBV4-1; J gene: TRBJ1-6; CDR3 protein: CASSQGTGGGYNSPLHF
V gene: TRBV6-1; J gene: TRBJ1-1; CDR3 protein: CASSEWEYGGGRVAFF
V gene: TRBV5-1; J gene: TRBJ2-1; CDR3 protein: CASSLGLLSYNEQFF
V gene: TRBV29-1; J gene: TRBJ2-2; CDR3 protein: CSVLPGQGAGELFF